What follows is one T cell receptor beta chain and its context. Its specificity is unknown. V lost 3 bases and J lost 9, with 16 bases in between. The CDR3 has 15 residues. Per germline, CDR1 SGDLS and CDR2 YYNGEE. Primers included in the PCR were 60 Vbeta and 13 Jbeta primers. Measured with immunoSEQ multiplex PCR; TCRdb has only the in-frame clones, and not every one. The top ten clones hold approximately 4% of a sample with some 170,000 clones, 83% of them seen once. The source of the sample is a study of cytomegalovirus exposure and HLA in healthy donors. Broader study findings: Specific recognition of CMV antigens was confirmed in vitro for a few chains (all CMV-associated).

The sequencing sample was made of PBMCs. The TCR sequence derives from a man between 50 and 59 years old in good health and CMV-seropositive. The V and J genes are TRBV9 and TRBJ1-6; TRBD1 might be the D (6 bases). The CDR3 DNA reads TGTGCCAGCAGCGGATTTAACAGGGATGTTTCACCCCTCCACTTT. It translates to CASSGFNRDVSPLHF.